What follows are 23 T cell receptor beta chains derived from one specimen sequenced in a study of post-analysis software for immune sequencing data. Unique molecular identifiers tagged the TCR beta cDNA libraries. Each CDR3 protein is one row after TCRdb ran MiXCR on the PCR reads. Of around 160,000 distinct CDR3 sequences listed, roughly 34% are singletons. This sample comprised blood, obtained after autologous hematopoietic stem cell transplantation. The receptors were gathered from a girl aged 10 to 17 with multiple sclerosis.

A note on this clonotype: Just one base apart from a much larger clone, this may be a read error. J is TRBJ2-7 and V is TRBV20-1; 9 nucleotides align to TRBD2. The CDR3 sequence is 15 residues long. Germline CDR1 DFQATT, CDR2 SNEGSKA (reference sequence). J lost 3 bases, V lost 1 base, and 7 bases had no gene match. CDR3 in amino acids: CSARGEREECYEQYF. In nucleotides, the CDR3 is TGCAGTGCTAGAGGGGAGCGGGAGGAATGCTACGAGCAGTACTTC.

The sample holds one count of this clonotype. The CDR3 is CASSYEGDTDTQYF. CDR3 sequence (DNA): TGTGCCAGCAGTTACGAGGGGGACACAGATACGCAGTATTTT. V gene TRBV6-5 combines with J gene TRBJ2-3; tentative D call: TRBD1 (6 bases). Germline V lookup: CDR1 MNHEY, CDR2 SVGAGI. Trimming took off 2 bases at V and 2 bases at J, with 8 bases between the two ends. This CDR3 comprises 14 residues.

The chain combines TRBV6-1 with TRBJ2-5; no reliable D call. Germline V gene lookup returns CDR1 MNHNS and CDR2 SASEGT. The V end lost 3 bases, the J end lost 5 bases, and 16 bases lay between the germline ends. CDR3 length: 15 residues. CDR3 sequence reads: CASSDRRQYDETQYF. The DNA of the CDR3 is TGTGCCAGCAGTGATAGGAGACAATATGATGAGACCCAGTACTTC.

The chain links TRBV4-1 to TRBJ2-1; TRBD2 aligns across 7 bases. CDR1 MGHRA and CDR2 YSYEKL come from the germline V gene. Germline trimming cut 0 bases from V and 9 bases from J; bases unmatched to any gene: 14. CDR3 size: 17 residues. The CDR3 reads CASSQDGTSALSGEQFF. For the CDR3, the DNA is TGCGCCAGCAGCCAAGATGGTACTAGCGCATTATCGGGTGAGCAGTTCTTC.

This clonotype was seen repeatedly, ten times or more. This rearrangement joins TRBV29-1 to TRBJ1-2, with TRBD1 matching 9 bases. The length of the CDR3 is 13 residues. With 5 bases clipped from V and 4 bases from J, the junction kept 5 bases outside the gene matches. The germline gives CDR1 SQVTM, CDR2 ANQGSEA. CDR3: CSVLQGAPYGYTF. The DNA of the CDR3 is TGCAGCGTTCTACAGGGGGCCCCCTATGGCTACACCTTC. Full variable domain (remainder filled in from reference TRBV29-1 and TRBJ1-2): SAVISQKPSRDICQRGTSLTIQCQVDSQVTMMFWYRQQPGQSLTLIATANQGSEATYESGFVIDKFPISRPNLTFSTLTVSNMSPEDSSIYLCSVLQGAPYGYTFGSGTRLTVV.

The chain uses TRBV11-2 and TRBJ1-1, with TRBD1 identical over 8 bases. The junction had 12 bases not matched to a gene; V was cut back by 4 bases and J by 5 bases. The CDR3 totals 16 residues. The V gene's germline CDR1 is SGHAT and CDR2 FQNNGV. In nucleotides, the CDR3 is TGTGCCAGCAGCTCCTGGACAGGGCTCGATTGGACTGAAGCTTTCTTT. It is translated as CASSSWTGLDWTEAFF.

V and J are TRBV4-1 and TRBJ2-5; 8 positions agree with TRBD2. Germline assignment: CDR1 MGHRA and CDR2 YSYEKL. V shed 0 bases and J 4 bases; nucleotides not matched to a gene: 13. CDR3 size: 18 residues. The CDR3 sequence is CASSQEGPKQRERETQYF. CDR3 DNA: TGCGCCAGCAGCCAAGAAGGCCCAAAACAGCGGGAGAGAGAGACCCAGTACTTC.

In its sample, this clonotype was seen many times. J is TRBJ2-7 and V is TRBV20-1, with 8 nucleotides matching TRBD2. Germline V gene sequence: CDR1 DFQATT, CDR2 SNEGSKA (reference sequence). CDR3 length: 14 residues. The trim removed 4 bases at V and 4 bases at J, leaving 9 bases unmatched. The CDR3 DNA reads as TGCAGTGCTAATGTAGCGGGATACGGATACGAGCAGTACTTC. This translates into CSANVAGYGYEQYF.

The table lists this clonotype with a few counts. The germline gene is not matched at one end of the junction; a read error may be the cause. The chain is built from TRBV7-7 and TRBJ2-5; 11 nucleotides align to TRBD2. Per germline, CDR1 SSHAT and CDR2 FNYEAQ (reference sequence). This CDR3 contains 18 residues. CDR3 coding DNA: TGTGCTAGCAGTAGGCCCTCGGGAATAGCGGGAGGGCAGGAGACCCAGTACTTC. Amino acids: CASSRPSGIAGGQETQYF.

V is TRBV28 and J is TRBJ2-1, with D maybe TRBD2 (5 bases). The V and J ends lost 2 bases and 2 bases respectively, with 7 bases between them. The CDR3 covers 14 residues. The germline CDR1 and CDR2 sequences are MDHEN and SYDVKM. CDR3 loop: CASSLPGTYNEQFF. The DNA of the CDR3 is TGTGCCAGCAGTTTACCGGGAACCTACAATGAGCAGTTCTTC.

A few counts support this clonotype. This chain uses TRBV20-1 with TRBJ2-5, with D possibly being TRBD2 (6 bases). CDR3 length: 12 amino acids. The V end lost 6 bases, the J end lost 5 bases, and 13 bases lay between the germline ends. Germline-derived CDR1 and CDR2 are DFQATT and SNEGSKA (reference sequence). CDR3 protein: CSADSEGETQYF. As DNA, the CDR3 is TGCAGTGCGGACTCGGAGGGGGAGACCCAGTACTTC.

The genes are TRBV18 and TRBJ2-5; D not resolved. This CDR3 has 12 residues. The V end lost 3 bases, the J end lost 7 bases, and 9 bases lay between the germline ends. From germline, CDR1 is KGHSH and CDR2 LQKENI. The CDR3 loop reads CASSPLSRTQYF. The CDR3 region has the DNA TGTGCCAGCTCACCCCTCTCGAGGACCCAGTACTTC.

Regarding this clonotype: A read error is possible here, since a much larger clone lies one base away. The CDR3 nucleotides read TGTGCCAGCAACACCAGGACTAGCGGGAGCCTCCCTGGGGACAATGAGCAGTTCTTC. Encoded protein: CASNTRTSGSLPGDNEQFF. This chain joins TRBV9 and TRBJ2-1; TRBD2 aligns across 13 bases. The germline CDR1 and CDR2 sequences are SGDLS and YYNGEE. J gave up 5 bases and V 6 bases, and 17 bases lay outside the gene matches. The CDR3 has 19 amino acids.

The chain couples TRBV29-1 to TRBJ2-4; 14 nucleotides agree with TRBD2. The J call is doubtful: the DNA matches TRBJ2-5 better. The CDR3 has 16 residues. Germline values: CDR1 SQVTM, CDR2 ANQGSEA. As DNA, the CDR3 is TGCAGCGTTGAACCTGGGACTAGCGGGAGAGGAGAGACCCAGTACTTC. Translation gives CSVEPGTSGRGETQYF.

In this sample, this clonotype turned up a few times. The rearrangement joins TRBV2 to TRBJ2-7; 7 nucleotides agree with TRBD1. The junction had 12 bases not matched to a gene; V was cut back by 5 bases and J by 2 bases. Germline assignment: CDR1 SNHLY and CDR2 FYNNEI. This CDR3 spans 16 amino acids. The CDR3 nucleotides read TGTGCCAGCAGTTATTCCGAGACAGGGCCCACCTACGAGCAGTACTTC. Translation: CASSYSETGPTYEQYF.

Of note for this clonotype: A much larger clone differs by one base, so this may be a read error. This chain uses TRBV11-2 with TRBJ2-1, with a tentative D call TRBD2 (8 bases). In germline, CDR1 is SGHAT, CDR2 FQNNGV. With 2 bases removed from V and 8 bases from J, the gap between germline ends came to 13 bases. CDR3 length: 14 residues. The CDR3 region is CASSLTGGGHEQFF. As DNA, the CDR3 is TGTGCCAGCAGCTTAACGGGAGGGGGCCATGAGCAGTTCTTC.

The table lists this clonotype with a few counts. The rearrangement uses TRBV20-1 and TRBJ1-6, with TRBD1 matching 7 bases. The CDR3 contains 13 residues. Germline V gives CDR1 DFQATT, CDR2 SNEGSKA (reference sequence). Trimming removed 3 bases from V and 8 bases from J; junction bases left unmatched: 4. CDR3 DNA sequence: TGCAGTGCTAGTAAGGGGGCGGATTCACCCCTCCACTTT. Its translation: CSASKGADSPLHF.

This clonotype was found many times. J is TRBJ1-1 and V is TRBV29-1; TRBD1 aligns across 10 bases. The CDR3 length is 14 residues. V shed 7 bases and J 1 base; nucleotides not matched to a gene: 6. The germline V gene has CDR1 SQVTM and CDR2 ANQGSEA. Here the CDR3 reads CSGRRDRGNTEAFF. The CDR3, as DNA: TGCAGCGGCCGGAGGGACAGGGGGAACACTGAAGCTTTCTTT. Looking up the rest from reference TRBV29-1 and TRBJ1-1 gives the full variable domain: SAVISQKPSRDICQRGTSLTIQCQVDSQVTMMFWYRQQPGQSLTLIATANQGSEATYESGFVIDKFPISRPNLTFSTLTVSNMSPEDSSIYLCSGRRDRGNTEAFFGQGTRLTVV.

The chain recombines TRBV7-9 with TRBJ2-4, with TRBD2 identical over 11 bases. CDR1 is SEHNR and CDR2 is FQNEAQ in the germline V gene (reference sequence). The V and J ends lost 2 bases and 5 bases, in that order; junction bases with no gene match: 17. This CDR3 is 20 amino acids long. In DNA form, the CDR3 reads TGTGCCAGCAGCTTAAGGCCCAGGGGTACTAGCGGGAGTTTCGAAAACATTCAGTACTTC. Its translation is CASSLRPRGTSGSFENIQYF.

The chain joins TRBV12-3 or TRBV12-4 to TRBJ2-1; TRBD1 might be the D (6 bases). V dropped 1 base and J dropped 2 bases, with 9 bases sitting between them. This CDR3 is built from 15 residues. The CDR3: CASSLDRAAYNEQFF. The CDR3, as DNA: TGTGCCAGCAGTTTAGACAGGGCAGCCTACAATGAGCAGTTCTTC.

This clonotype was observed a few times. This may be a read error, as it is one base from a much larger clone. This chain links TRBV12-3 or TRBV12-4 with TRBJ1-5, with D tentatively TRBD1 (5 bases). The CDR3 is 13 residues long. V shed 2 bases and J shed 4 bases, with 6 bases lying between them. In DNA, the CDR3 is TGTGCCAGCAGTTTAAAGGGGAATCAGCCCCAGCATTTT. This sequence encodes CASSLKGNQPQHF.

This clonotype has a handful of counts. The chain links TRBV6-6 to TRBJ2-3; D gene ambiguous. CDR3 size: 15 residues. The V end lost 2 bases, the J end lost 4 bases, and 13 bases lay between the germline ends. Germline assignment: CDR1 MNHNY and CDR2 SVGAGI (reference sequence). CDR3: CASSYGLVNADTQYF. In nucleotides, the CDR3 is TGTGCCAGCAGTTACGGGCTAGTCAACGCAGATACGCAGTATTTT.

The V and J genes are TRBV5-1 and TRBJ1-1; no reliable D call. This CDR3 has 17 amino acids. Germline CDR1 and CDR2: SGHRS and YFSETQ. The V gene lost 1 base and the J gene lost 8 bases, with 24 bases spanning the gap. The CDR3 bases are TGCGCCAGCAGCTTGCAGCGTCATTGGGTCCACAACTCAGAAGCTTTCTTT. Translated, it gives CASSLQRHWVHNSEAFF. The full variable domain, its missing parts supplied by reference TRBV5-1 and TRBJ1-1, is KAGVTQTPRYLIKTRGQQVTLSCSPISGHRSVSWYQQTPGQGLQFLFEYFSETQRNKGNFPGRFSGRQFSNSRSEMNVSTLELGDSALYLCASSLQRHWVHNSEAFFGQGTRLTVV.